This T cell receptor (beta chain) was identified during a study of CXCR3-negative and CXCR3-positive naive CD8 T cells. Libraries were UMI-labeled 5' RACE TRB cDNA. TCRdb re-analyzed the 5' RACE reads; it lists each CDR3 protein once, without DNA. In total, the table holds about 130,000 distinct CDR3 sequences. The V gene's germline CDR1 is ENHRY and CDR2 SYGVKD. This CDR3 has 13 residues. Study-wide findings and caveats: Comparably high diversity marked both naive subsets, whereas memory CD8+ cells had much lower diversity.

Notes on this clonotype: The antigen remains unidentified.

What was sequenced was naive CXCR3- CD8+ T cells from blood. Subset here: CD45RO-CCR7+CD27+CD95- naive CD8+ T cells lacking CXCR3 (TNR3-). The sequence came from a human donor in good health. Some clones in this sample may be carry-over from other donors' samples. The chain recombines TRBV10-3 with TRBJ1-5. CDR3 region: CAISDEKSQPQHF.